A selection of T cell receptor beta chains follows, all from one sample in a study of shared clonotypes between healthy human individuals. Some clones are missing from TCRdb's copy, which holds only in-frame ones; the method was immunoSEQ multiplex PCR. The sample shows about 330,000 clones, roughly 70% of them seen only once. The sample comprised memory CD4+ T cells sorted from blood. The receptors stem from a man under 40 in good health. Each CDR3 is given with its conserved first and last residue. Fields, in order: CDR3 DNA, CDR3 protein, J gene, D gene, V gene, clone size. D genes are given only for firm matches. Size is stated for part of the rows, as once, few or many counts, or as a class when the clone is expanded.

CDR3nt: TGTGCCACAACAGGGTCGATTTTAGAGCCCCAGCATTTT
CDR3aa: CATTGSILEPQHF
j_gene: TRBJ1-5
d_gene: -
v_gene: TRBV19
abundance: many

CDR3nt: TGTGCCAGCAGTTTACAGGGGGCGGAAGAAAAACTGTTTTTT
CDR3aa: CASSLQGAEEKLFF
j_gene: TRBJ1-4
d_gene: TRBD1
v_gene: TRBV6-6
abundance: -

CDR3nt: TGTGCCAGCAGCATAGGGACAGGGGGCTCCGAAGCTTTCTTT
CDR3aa: CASSIGTGGSEAFF
j_gene: TRBJ1-1
d_gene: TRBD1
v_gene: TRBV9
abundance: -

CDR3nt: TGTGCCAGCAGGGGGGAGGGGGGAGGTGGCACTGAAGCTTTCTTT
CDR3aa: CASRGEGGGGTEAFF
j_gene: TRBJ1-1
d_gene: -
v_gene: TRBV2
abundance: -

CDR3nt: TGTGCCAGTAACGCAGGGGGTAACTCGTACGAGCAGTACTTC
CDR3aa: CASNAGGNSYEQYF
j_gene: TRBJ2-7
d_gene: TRBD1
v_gene: TRBV19
abundance: -

CDR3nt: TGTGCCAGCAGCGGCGGTCAAAACACCATATATTTT
CDR3aa: CASSGGQNTIYF
j_gene: TRBJ1-3
d_gene: -
v_gene: TRBV25-1
abundance: few

CDR3nt: TGTGCCAGCAGTTGGTGGGGGACAGGGAAACAGCCCCAGCATTTT
CDR3aa: CASSWWGTGKQPQHF
j_gene: TRBJ1-5
d_gene: TRBD1
v_gene: TRBV28
abundance: -

CDR3nt: TGTGCCAGCTCGCAGAACAGGGACAGACCCTACGAGCAGTACTTC
CDR3aa: CASSQNRDRPYEQYF
j_gene: TRBJ2-7
d_gene: TRBD1
v_gene: TRBV18
abundance: -

CDR3nt: TGTGCCAGCAGCGTAGGAAGGGCTTCGCGCACCATATATTTT
CDR3aa: CASSVGRASRTIYF
j_gene: TRBJ1-3
d_gene: -
v_gene: TRBV9
abundance: -

CDR3nt: TGTGCCAGCAGTTACCGGACCCCAGCCAACGAGCAGTACTTC
CDR3aa: CASSYRTPANEQYF
j_gene: TRBJ2-7
d_gene: -
v_gene: TRBV6-5
abundance: -

CDR3nt: TGTGCCAGCTCACCACCAGGCCGCAGGGAGACCCAGTACTTC
CDR3aa: CASSPPGRRETQYF
j_gene: TRBJ2-5
d_gene: -
v_gene: TRBV18
abundance: -

CDR3nt: TGTGCCAGCGGTTACCGGGACAGGGGATCCCAGTACTTC
CDR3aa: CASGYRDRGSQYF
j_gene: TRBJ2-5
d_gene: TRBD1
v_gene: TRBV27
abundance: few

CDR3nt: TGTGCCAGCAGCCGGGGGGGGCCTTCGGTCGAGCAGTACTTC
CDR3aa: CASSRGGPSVEQYF
j_gene: TRBJ2-7
d_gene: TRBD2
v_gene: TRBV7-2
abundance: -

CDR3nt: TGTGCCAGCAGCTCTACAGGGTTGGGCACCGGGGAGCTGTTTTTT
CDR3aa: CASSSTGLGTGELFF
j_gene: TRBJ2-2
d_gene: -
v_gene: TRBV5-8
abundance: -

CDR3nt: TGCGCCAGCAAAATAGCGGGAGCTACCTCCTACGAGCAGTACTTC
CDR3aa: CASKIAGATSYEQYF
j_gene: TRBJ2-7
d_gene: TRBD2
v_gene: TRBV5-1
abundance: -

CDR3nt: TGTGCTAGTGGTTTGCTTGACAGCACTGAAGCTTTCTTT
CDR3aa: CASGLLDSTEAFF
j_gene: TRBJ1-1
d_gene: -
v_gene: TRBV12-5
abundance: -

CDR3nt: TGTGCCAGCAGCTTGGGCTCACCGAATACGCAGTATTTT
CDR3aa: CASSLGSPNTQYF
j_gene: TRBJ2-3
d_gene: -
v_gene: TRBV5-5
abundance: -